This entry lists 23 T cell receptor beta chains sequenced from one sample in a study of blood T cells in healthy people across ages. It was with a sample-barcoded 5' primer and a J-beta primer mix that a second PCR of roughly 7 to 12 cycles was run. One entry per CDR3 protein results from TCRdb running MiXCR on the 5' RACE reads. The table records roughly 550,000 distinct CDR3 sequences, 20% to 30% of them present only once. The data also belong to a second study, concerning T cells of mothers and their children.

Input material: blood. These receptors originate from a boy aged 5-17 years in good health.

The genes are TRBV29-1 and TRBJ1-6; D not resolved. V lost 5 bases and J lost 7, with 12 bases in between. Germline lookup yields CDR1 SQVTM and CDR2 ANQGSEA. The CDR3 spans 13 residues. CDR3 protein: CSVWGTRNSPLHF. The CDR3 bases are TGCAGCGTTTGGGGAACTCGGAATTCACCCCTCCACTTT.

This clonotype was detected only a few times. The chain carries TRBV6-5 and TRBJ1-6; D uncertain. With 6 bases removed from V and 5 bases from J, the gap between germline ends came to 11 bases. The CDR3 extends over 14 amino acids. CDR1 and CDR2 from the germline V gene are MNHEY and SVGAGI. The CDR3 DNA reads TGTGCCAGCAGGTCGGAGCTGGATAATTCACCCCTCCACTTT. It specifies CASRSELDNSPLHF.

The J gene is TRBJ2-7, the V gene TRBV14, with TRBD1 matching over 8 bases. TRBJ2-5 explains the end of the DNA better; the J call may be wrong. In germline, CDR1 is SGHDN, CDR2 FVKESK. This CDR3 is built from 16 residues. CDR3 in amino acids: CASSQTGQVWQETQYF. CDR3 DNA sequence: TGTGCCAGCAGCCAGACGGGACAGGTGTGGCAAGAGACCCAGTACTTC.

This sequence joins TRBV29-1 and TRBJ2-5; D perhaps matches TRBD2 (5 bases). The DNA matches TRBJ2-1 better at its end, which makes the J call doubtful. Per germline, CDR1 SQVTM and CDR2 ANQGSEA. This CDR3 comprises 12 residues. In DNA, the CDR3 is TGCAGCGTTGAACCGGCGGGCGATGAGCAGTTCTTC. This codes for CSVEPAGDEQFF.

This clonotype has just a few counts. The DNA of the CDR3 is TGCAGCGCCGGGACAGGGAACACTGAAGCTTTCTTT. Its protein is CSAGTGNTEAFF. This rearrangement joins TRBV29-1 to TRBJ1-1, with 8 bases lining up with TRBD1. The V segment lost 7 bases and the J segment 1 base; nucleotides outside the gene matches: 2. This CDR3 has 12 amino acids. Germline V gives CDR1 SQVTM, CDR2 ANQGSEA.

The V gene is TRBV28, the J gene TRBJ2-5; D may be TRBD1 (6 bases). The V end was cut by 7 bases, the J end by 4 bases, with 22 bases between. Germline CDR1 reads MDHEN; CDR2 reads SYDVKM. This CDR3 contains 16 residues. In DNA form, the CDR3 reads TGTGCCAGCATGCAGGACAGAAACTTACCCGGAGAGACCCAGTACTTC. Translated, it gives CASMQDRNLPGETQYF.

This clonotype was detected only a few times. This rearrangement joins TRBV21-1 to TRBJ2-1; the D call TRBD1 from the table was never checked on the DNA. TRBV21-1 is annotated as a pseudogene. This CDR3 region has 17 residues. The DNA of the CDR3 is TGTGCCAGCAGCACCTACCGGACAGGGAGATCCTACAATGAGCAGTTCTTC. Protein sequence: CASSTYRTGRSYNEQFF.

The gene calls are TRBV6-4 and TRBJ1-4, with 10 bases identical to TRBD1. The germline CDR1 and CDR2 sequences are MRHNA and SNTAGT. The V segment lost 6 bases and the J segment 5 bases; nucleotides outside the gene matches: 6. CDR3 length equals 15 residues. In nucleotides, the CDR3 is TGTGCCAGCAGCGAAGGGACAGGGGAAAATGAAAAACTGTTTTTT. It specifies CASSEGTGENEKLFF.

The CDR3 region is CASSSRDWEETQYF. CDR3 sequence (DNA): TGTGCCAGCAGTTCAAGGGACTGGGAAGAGACCCAGTACTTC. The V gene is TRBV27, the J gene TRBJ2-1; a possible D gene is TRBD2 (6 bases). The last part of the DNA fits TRBJ2-5 better; the J call may be wrong. The CDR3 runs to 14 residues. Per germline, CDR1 MNHEY and CDR2 SMNVEV (reference sequence).

A few counts support this clonotype. The chain recombines TRBV5-1 with TRBJ1-3; D uncertain. The V gene's germline CDR1 is SGHRS and CDR2 YFSETQ. This CDR3 is 12 amino acids long. Trimming shortened V by 4 bases and J by 4 bases, and 6 bases separated the two germline ends. CDR3 DNA sequence: TGCGCCAGCAGCCCCCACGGAAACACCATATATTTT. As protein: CASSPHGNTIYF.

The chain carries TRBV7-2 and TRBJ1-5, with TRBD1 identical over 9 bases. CDR1 SGHTA and CDR2 FQGNSA come from the germline V gene. V shed 4 bases, J shed 2 bases, and the junction held 3 bases outside the gene matches. The CDR3 extends over 15 amino acids. This chain's CDR3 is CASSSRDRGNQPQHF. Here the CDR3 DNA reads TGTGCCAGCAGCTCCCGGGACAGGGGCAATCAGCCCCAGCATTTT.

This clonotype was found a few times. This chain connects TRBV4-3 to TRBJ1-4, with 7 positions matching TRBD1. Germline-derived CDR1 and CDR2 are LGHNA and YSLEER. The CDR3 runs 15 residues. Germline trimming cut 0 bases from V and 8 bases from J; bases unmatched to any gene: 6. The CDR3 reads CASSQDTTTGEKLFF. CDR3 coding DNA: TGCGCCAGCAGCCAAGATACAACGACAGGGGAAAAACTGTTTTTT.

This clonotype was detected once. The chain employs TRBV10-3 and TRBJ1-2; D ambiguous. The CDR3 contains 16 residues. The germline gives CDR1 ENHRY, CDR2 SYGVKD. V dropped 7 bases and J dropped 2 bases, with 20 bases sitting between them. CDR3 sequence (DNA): TGTGCCATCATCCGGCTTTACCGACGGCTAAACTATGGCTACACCTTC. Amino acids: CAIIRLYRRLNYGYTF.

The genes are TRBV6-5 and TRBJ1-1; D remains ambiguous. V gave up 0 bases and J gave up 0 bases, with 8 bases separating them. This CDR3 is built from 15 residues. Looked up from germline, CDR1 is MNHEY and CDR2 is SVGAGI. CDR3 region: CASSYSGVMNTEAFF. The CDR3 nucleotides read TGTGCCAGCAGTTACTCCGGAGTAATGAACACTGAAGCTTTCTTT.

This sequence joins TRBV6-6 and TRBJ1-2; D not certain. Trimming left V 10 bases short and J 6 bases short, with 12 bases between. The germline V gene encodes CDR1 MNHNY and CDR2 SVGAGI (reference sequence). The CDR3 spans 11 residues. The CDR3 spells CATRSGNGYTF. CDR3 nucleotides: TGTGCCACGAGGAGCGGGAATGGCTACACCTTC.

This clonotype was detected a few times. The rearrangement uses TRBV20-1 and TRBJ2-5; D is perhaps TRBD1 (5 bases). The CDR3 has 15 residues. V lost 1 base and J lost 0, with 12 bases in between. Per the germline V gene, CDR1 is DFQATT and CDR2 is SNEGSKA (reference sequence). The chain's CDR3 is CSARVGARYQETQYF. For the CDR3, the DNA is TGCAGTGCTAGAGTAGGGGCGAGGTACCAAGAGACCCAGTACTTC.

This clonotype was recorded a few times. CDR3 coding DNA: TGTGCTAGTGGTTTGGCGGACCCTCCAGATACGCAGTATTTT. Its protein product is CASGLADPPDTQYF. V gene TRBV12-5 combines with J gene TRBJ2-3; no reliable D call. Trimming took off 1 base at V and 4 bases at J, with 9 bases between the two ends. The CDR3 is 14 amino acids. Germline V gene lookup returns CDR1 LGHNT and CDR2 FRNRAP.

The chain has TRBV4-3 and TRBJ2-7; the match to TRBD1 covers 7 bases. Trimming cost V 0 bases and J 1 base; bases outside gene matches: 6. Germline values: CDR1 LGHNA, CDR2 YSLEER. The CDR3 sequence is 16 residues long. The CDR3 bases are TGCGCCAGCAGCCAAGATCGAATACAGGGGTCCTACGAGCAGTACTTC. Translating it yields CASSQDRIQGSYEQYF.

The V call is TRBV24-1, the J call TRBJ2-1; 8 bases fit TRBD2. The germline V gene has CDR1 KGHDR and CDR2 SFDVKD. The junction had 5 bases not matched to a gene; V was cut back by 4 bases and J by 1 base. The CDR3 is made up of 16 amino acids. DNA of the CDR3: TGTGCCACCAGTGACCTAGCGGGTGAGTCCTACAATGAGCAGTTCTTC. The encoded protein is CATSDLAGESYNEQFF.

In the case of this clonotype: An end of the junction differs from the germline gene, which may be a read error. This rearrangement joins TRBV7-7 to TRBJ2-1, with TRBD2 matching over 12 bases. Germline V gene lookup returns CDR1 SSHAT and CDR2 FNYEAQ (reference sequence). There are 17 residues in the CDR3. Here the CDR3 reads CASSYGLAGSSYNEQFF. Here the CDR3 DNA reads TGTGCTAGCAGCTATGGACTAGCGGGGAGCTCCTACAATGAGCAGTTCTTC.

There are a few counts of this clonotype. The V call is TRBV9, the J call TRBJ2-5, with 15 bases lining up with TRBD2. CDR1 and CDR2 from the germline V gene are SGDLS and YYNGEE. The CDR3 contains 17 residues. After removal of 0 bases from V and 5 bases from J, the junction contained 5 bases not matched to a gene. The CDR3 sequence is CASSVGGLAGGRETQYF. CDR3 DNA sequence: TGTGCCAGCAGCGTAGGTGGACTAGCGGGAGGGCGGGAGACCCAGTACTTC.

The rearrangement links TRBV5-1 to TRBJ2-1, with 9 nucleotides matching TRBD2. CDR1 and CDR2 from the germline V gene are SGHRS and YFSETQ. Losses at the gene ends were 1 base for V and 5 bases for J; bases not matched to a gene: 4. The CDR3 totals 15 residues. CDR3 sequence: CASSLWPSGDNEQFF. CDR3 coding DNA: TGCGCCAGCAGCTTGTGGCCTAGCGGGGACAATGAGCAGTTCTTC.

J is TRBJ1-5 and V is TRBV2, with TRBD1 matching over 8 bases. The germline gives CDR1 SNHLY, CDR2 FYNNEI. The CDR3 has 15 amino acids. V was pared by 3 bases and J by 7 bases, with 8 bases of the junction left unmatched. The CDR3, as DNA: TGTGCCAGCAGTGATGGGACAGGAGGGCGGCAGCCCCAGCATTTT. Residues: CASSDGTGGRQPQHF. Using reference TRBV2 and TRBJ1-5 for the parts outside the CDR3, the full variable domain is EPEVTQTPSHQVTQMGQEVILRCVPISNHLYFYWYRQILGQKVEFLVSFYNNEISEKSEIFDDQFSVERPDGSNFTLKIRSTKLEDSAMYFCASSDGTGGRQPQHFGDGTRLSIL.